The TCR beta chain under discussion was sequenced for a study of T-cell memory formation after mild COVID-19. Researchers used 5'RACE with constant-segment primers to make TCR alpha and TCR beta cDNA libraries that carry sample barcodes and UMIs. TCRdb redid the calling of the 5' RACE reads with MiXCR, one entry per CDR3 protein. The table lists under 650,000 distinct CDR3 sequences, about a sixth of them singletons. This clonotype occurred a few times. Its antigen is undetermined. CDR1 is MNHNS, CDR2 SASEGT, per germline. V was trimmed by 8 bases and J by 3 bases, leaving 13 bases between them. The CDR3 spans 14 residues. Overall study results and limits: There was a balanced CD4/CD8 profile in clones contracting day 15 to 85, and later expanders leaned CD4+.

The gene calls are TRBV6-1 and TRBJ2-2; D is uncertain. The material sequenced was PBMCs or a T cell subset sorted from them (not recorded which). This clonotype was sampled from an adult woman who had mild COVID-19 (a few samples of this study predate the infection). Cell type and time point are not known. CDR3 sequence reads: CASAAAGYTGELFF. In DNA form, the CDR3 reads TGTGCCAGCGCTGCGGCAGGCTACACCGGGGAGCTGTTTTTT.